Reported below is one TCR beta chain. Its antigen remains unidentified. This sample was included in a study of OX40 agonist ivuxolimab in advanced cancers. Study information: With ivuxolimab, an agonistic anti-OX40 (CD134) antibody, patients were treated. Points from the study as a whole: Researchers did not establish what antigens the expanded peripheral T cells target. Among the least clonally expanded were partial responders at 0.1-3.0 mg/kg.

Germline-derived CDR1 and CDR2 are SEHNR and FQNEAQ (reference sequence). V lost 0 bases to trimming and J lost 5 bases, with 13 bases between them. This CDR3 comprises 15 residues. The method was immunoSEQ multiplex PCR; TCRdb's version includes in-frame clones alone and lacks a portion of them. The sample lists about 30,000 clones, about nine tenths seen once, with 24% in the top ten. The sequences come from CD4+ or CD8+ T cells sorted from blood, collected in a trial of the OX40 agonist ivuxolimab. J is TRBJ1-2 and V is TRBV7-9; no reliable D call. This clonotype was sampled from an adult with an advanced solid tumor such as melanoma, head and neck, liver or kidney cancer. In DNA, the CDR3 is TGTGCCAGCAGCTTAGCTCCCTCCGAGTGGTATGGCTACACCTTC. It codes for CASSLAPSEWYGYTF.